This T cell receptor (beta chain) was identified during a study of blood T cell repertoires in COVID-19. Study background: The United States, Italy and Spain supplied acute and convalescent COVID-19 samples. T cells, B-cell-depleted T cells, or PBMCs provided the cDNA or gDNA that served as material.

From germline, CDR1 is KGHSH and CDR2 LQKENI. V gave up 9 bases and J gave up 6 bases, with 8 bases separating them. CDR3 length: 11 residues. In the original analysis: Reference gene primer amplification yielded estimated nucleated cell counts. Only in-frame clones appear in the TCRdb table, and some are missing; sequencing was by immunoSEQ multiplex PCR. V and J calls and clone size are given by that table; D and trimming were obtained from the DNA. The sample shows roughly 100,000 clones, approximately 70% of them seen only once. The sample was peripheral blood. The TCR comes from an elderly man with acute or convalescent COVID-19. This sequence joins TRBV18 and TRBJ2-2; tentatively, D is TRBD2 (5 bases). CDR3 coding DNA: TGTGCCAGTGAGGGCGCCGGGGAGCTGTTTTTT. Residues: CASEGAGELFF.